What follows are 32 T cell receptor beta chains derived from one specimen sequenced in a study of cytomegalovirus exposure and HLA in healthy donors. PCR primers comprised 60 Vbeta and 13 Jbeta primers. Profiling relied on immunoSEQ multiplex PCR, and the TCRdb table lists in-frame clones only, not all of them. The table records around 94,000 clones, 50% to 75% of them present only once. The sample taken for sequencing was PBMCs. These receptors all come from a young man in good health and CMV-seronegative.

The gene calls are TRBV27 and TRBJ1-5; D remains unclear. The CDR3 contains 12 residues. V was cut by 5 bases and J by 11 bases, with 13 bases left in between. CDR1 is MNHEY and CDR2 is SMNVEV in the germline V gene (reference sequence). CDR3 sequence: CASSPGGSAQHF. The CDR3 nucleotides are TGTGCCAGCAGTCCGGGTGGGTCGGCCCAGCATTTT.

V usage is TRBV4-1 and J usage is TRBJ2-1; D is perhaps TRBD2 (6 bases). Germline V CDR1 and CDR2: MGHRA, YSYEKL. V lost 5 bases, J lost 3 bases, and 11 bases lay in between. This CDR3 spans 14 amino acids. Here the CDR3 reads CASSSLTSYNEQFF. The CDR3 region has the DNA TGCGCCAGCAGCTCACTGACTAGCTACAATGAGCAGTTCTTC.

This clone was detected only a few times. This chain uses TRBV7-3 with TRBJ2-2; 8 bases agree with TRBD1. V trimming: 5 bases; J trimming: 4 bases; junction bases outside the gene matches: 9. The CDR3 has 16 residues. Germline values: CDR1 SGHTA, CDR2 FQGTGA. The CDR3 DNA follows: TGTGCCAGCAGCCCTATCGGACAGGGAAGCACCGGGGAGCTGTTTTTT. This encodes CASSPIGQGSTGELFF.

The chain joins TRBV6-1 to TRBJ1-5; TRBD1 is a possible D gene (5 bases). This CDR3 region has 15 residues. From germline, CDR1 is MNHNS and CDR2 SASEGT. V shed 0 bases and J shed 4 bases, with 10 bases lying between them. The CDR3 region is CASSEALGPNQPQHF. CDR3 nucleotides: TGTGCCAGCAGTGAAGCGCTGGGGCCGAATCAGCCCCAGCATTTT.

This chain uses TRBV2 with TRBJ2-1; 10 bases line up with TRBD2. V was clipped by 3 bases and J by 4 bases; unmatched bases: 3. CDR3 length equals 15 residues. Germline V gives CDR1 SNHLY, CDR2 FYNNEI. CDR3 sequence: CASSEKTSGYNEQFF. CDR3 nucleotides: TGTGCCAGCAGTGAGAAGACTAGCGGGTACAATGAGCAGTTCTTC.

The chain employs TRBV6-6 and TRBJ2-3; D unresolved. Germline V gene data show CDR1 as MNHNY and CDR2 as SVGAGI (reference sequence). Deletions cut 5 bases from V and 4 bases from J, with 7 bases between. The CDR3 extends over 12 amino acids. CDR3 DNA sequence: TGTGCCAGCAGTCCTAATCCAGATACGCAGTATTTT. Translated: CASSPNPDTQYF.

In its sample, this clone was seen a few times. This chain links TRBV28 with TRBJ1-5, with D tentatively TRBD1 (6 bases). The CDR3 totals 15 residues. Germline CDR1 MDHEN, CDR2 SYDVKM. V shed 3 bases and J shed 3 bases, with 12 bases lying between them. CDR3: CASSFGQRLNQPQHF. The DNA for the CDR3 is TGTGCCAGCAGTTTTGGACAGAGACTCAATCAGCCCCAGCATTTT.

The chain combines TRBV2 with TRBJ2-5, with a tentative D call TRBD1 (5 bases). Between the trimmed V and J ends, which lost 5 bases and 7 bases, there was a span of 14 bases. Germline values: CDR1 SNHLY, CDR2 FYNNEI. This CDR3 has 13 amino acids. Here the CDR3 DNA reads TGTGCCAGCAGTCCAGGGCCCGCAGGGACCCAGTACTTC. It yields the protein CASSPGPAGTQYF. Full variable domain (rest looked up from reference TRBV2 and TRBJ2-5): EPEVTQTPSHQVTQMGQEVILRCVPISNHLYFYWYRQILGQKVEFLVSFYNNEISEKSEIFDDQFSVERPDGSNFTLKIRSTKLEDSAMYFCASSPGPAGTQYFGPGTRLLVL.

This chain uses TRBV7-3 with TRBJ2-1, with TRBD1 matching over 10 bases. Losses at the gene ends were 3 bases for V and 8 bases for J; bases not matched to a gene: 7. The CDR3 is made up of 15 amino acids. Germline V gives CDR1 SGHTA, CDR2 FQGTGA. The CDR3 protein is CASSFGQGGMDEQFF. The CDR3 DNA follows: TGTGCCAGCAGCTTCGGACAGGGGGGTATGGATGAGCAGTTCTTC.

To note about this clone: The sample has other DNA sequences that encode this CDR3 too. The chain couples TRBV18 to TRBJ1-2; TRBD1 agrees at 7 bases. This CDR3 contains 14 residues. Unmatched junction bases numbered 3, after V lost 3 bases and J lost 2 bases. The germline V gene encodes CDR1 KGHSH and CDR2 LQKENI. CDR3 in DNA: TGTGCCAGCTCACCTGGACAGGCCAACTATGGCTACACCTTC. This gives the protein CASSPGQANYGYTF. Variable domain in full (rest from reference TRBV18 and TRBJ1-2): NAGVMQNPRHLVRRRGQEARLRCSPMKGHSHVYWYRQLPEEGLKFMVYLQKENIIDESGMPKERFSAEFPKEGPSILRIQQVVRGDSAAYFCASSPGQANYGYTFGSGTRLTVV.

V and J are TRBV12-5 and TRBJ1-4; D might be TRBD1 (6 bases). V gave up 7 bases and J gave up 5 bases, with 17 bases separating them. This CDR3 is 15 amino acids long. Per germline, CDR1 LGHNT and CDR2 FRNRAP. The CDR3 here is CASARGGGSNEKLFF. The DNA for the CDR3 is TGTGCTAGTGCCCGGGGAGGGGGTTCCAATGAAAAACTGTTTTTT.

The V gene is TRBV2, the J gene TRBJ2-5; D perhaps matches TRBD1 (6 bases). The germline V gene has CDR1 SNHLY and CDR2 FYNNEI. CDR3 length equals 14 residues. Deletions cut 6 bases from V and 2 bases from J, with 13 bases between. This CDR3 is CASRVRTAQETQYF. In nucleotides, the CDR3 is TGTGCCAGCAGAGTAAGGACAGCTCAAGAGACCCAGTACTTC.

The rearrangement links TRBV9 to TRBJ2-1, with 12 nucleotides matching TRBD2. This CDR3 is 14 amino acids long. The trim removed 3 bases at V and 9 bases at J, leaving 4 bases unmatched. Germline V gives CDR1 SGDLS, CDR2 YYNGEE. The CDR3 nucleotides read TGTGCCAGCAGCGCCGGACTAGCGGGATCTGAGCAGTTCTTC. Amino acid sequence: CASSAGLAGSEQFF.

This CDR3 reads CASSSPRGVHYNEQFF. The CDR3 bases are TGTGCCAGCAGCAGTCCTCGGGGGGTACACTACAATGAGCAGTTCTTC. This chain connects TRBV5-4 to TRBJ2-1; TRBD2 agrees at 7 bases. Germline CDR1 is SGHNT and CDR2 is YYREEE (reference sequence). J gave up 3 bases and V 4 bases, and 10 bases lay outside the gene matches. The length of the CDR3 is 16 residues.

This chain joins TRBV27 and TRBJ2-4, with TRBD2 identical over 7 bases. Looked up from germline, CDR1 is MNHEY and CDR2 is SMNVEV (reference sequence). Trimming removed 0 bases from V and 3 bases from J; junction bases left unmatched: 2. The CDR3 extends over 15 amino acids. CDR3: CASSLSWGGKNIQYF. Here the CDR3 DNA reads TGTGCCAGCAGTTTATCGTGGGGGGGCAAAAACATTCAGTACTTC.

V and J are TRBV27 and TRBJ2-3, with a tentative D call TRBD1 (5 bases). The CDR3 extends over 14 amino acids. The V end was cut by 8 bases, the J end by 4 bases, with 16 bases between. CDR1 and CDR2 (germline): MNHEY, SMNVEV (reference sequence). The CDR3 DNA sequence: TGTGCCAGCGAGCCCAGGGAATCAGCAGATACGCAGTATTTT. Translated, it gives CASEPRESADTQYF.

The rearrangement links TRBV2 to TRBJ2-7, with TRBD2 as a possible D gene (6 bases). Germline V lookup: CDR1 SNHLY, CDR2 FYNNEI. The CDR3 has 14 amino acids. Trimming took off 5 bases at V and 0 bases at J, with 11 bases between the two ends. As DNA, the CDR3 is TGTGCCAGCAGTTTTGGCGGGGACTCCTACGAGCAGTACTTC. It translates to CASSFGGDSYEQYF.

The gene calls are TRBV25-1 and TRBJ2-7, with a possible D match to TRBD1 (6 bases). Trimming pared 0 bases from V and 3 bases from J, leaving 18 bases between. CDR1 is MGHDK, CDR2 SYGVNS, per germline. The CDR3 runs to 17 residues. In DNA form, the CDR3 reads TGTGCCAGCAGTGAATATTACTCGACGGACAGTCGCTACGAGCAGTACTTC. It yields the protein CASSEYYSTDSRYEQYF.

As regards this clone: Other DNA sequences in the same sample also yield this CDR3. This chain uses TRBV5-1 with TRBJ2-7; D is uncertain. The CDR3 runs 13 residues. Per germline, CDR1 SGHRS and CDR2 YFSETQ. Trimming took 4 bases from V and 5 from J, leaving 13 bases between them. CDR3 DNA sequence: TGCGCCAGCAGCGATGCACCCAGCGACGAGCAGTACTTC. It yields the protein CASSDAPSDEQYF.

V is TRBV6-1 and J is TRBJ2-3; D may be TRBD2 (6 bases). CDR1 is MNHNS, CDR2 SASEGT, per germline. The ends were cut back, 1 base at V and 3 bases at J, with 14 bases in the middle. The CDR3 is 16 amino acids. CDR3 region: CASSEVSSGRTDTQYF. The CDR3 DNA is TGTGCCAGCAGTGAAGTATCTTCCGGGAGAACAGATACGCAGTATTTT.

In its sample, this clone was seen a few times. This sequence joins TRBV23-1 and TRBJ2-7, with 9 bases matching TRBD1. TRBV23-1 is flagged as an ORF with uncertain function. The CDR3 is made up of 15 amino acids. V was pared by 4 bases and J by 2 bases, with 6 bases of the junction left unmatched. The CDR3 bases are TGCGCCAGCAGTCGACCGGGACAGGGACCCTACGAGCAGTACTTC. It codes for CASSRPGQGPYEQYF.

This clone has a single count. The chain has TRBV25-1 and TRBJ2-5; perhaps TRBD2 as D (6 bases). Germline loops: CDR1 MGHDK, CDR2 SYGVNS. This CDR3 spans 14 amino acids. V dropped 6 bases and J dropped 5 bases, with 16 bases sitting between them. The CDR3 DNA is TGTGCCAGCAGCCCATTCAGGGCGGGGGAGACCCAGTACTTC. Translation: CASSPFRAGETQYF. The full variable domain, with the rest looked up from reference TRBV25-1 and TRBJ2-5, is EADIYQTPRYLVIGTGKKITLECSQTMGHDKMYWYQQDPGMELHLIHYSYGVNSTEKGDLSSESTVSRIRTEHFPLTLESARPSHTSQYLCASSPFRAGETQYFGPGTRLLVL.

The chain carries TRBV25-1 and TRBJ1-2; TRBD1 agrees at 7 bases. Germline V gene sequence: CDR1 MGHDK, CDR2 SYGVNS. The CDR3 sequence is 18 residues long. V shed 5 bases, J shed 4 bases, and the junction held 19 bases outside the gene matches. The CDR3 here is CASSYRDSELLVVYGYTF. CDR3 coding DNA: TGTGCCAGCAGTTACCGGGACAGCGAACTCCTTGTAGTCTATGGCTACACCTTC.

V gene TRBV5-1 combines with J gene TRBJ1-1, with a possible D match to TRBD1 (6 bases). Between the trimmed V and J ends, which lost 4 bases and 0 bases, there was a span of 22 bases. The germline CDR1 and CDR2 sequences are SGHRS and YFSETQ. This CDR3 is built from 18 residues. CDR3 coding DNA: TGCGCCAGCAGCCTAGACAGGCCGCGTGAACTAATGAACACTGAAGCTTTCTTT. This sequence encodes CASSLDRPRELMNTEAFF.

V usage is TRBV4-2 and J usage is TRBJ2-5; D is uncertain. Looked up from germline, CDR1 is LGHNA and CDR2 is YNFKEQ. Trimming pared 1 base from V and 7 bases from J, leaving 7 bases between. The CDR3 runs 12 residues. CDR3 sequence: CASSQASGTQYF. The CDR3 DNA sequence: TGTGCCAGCAGCCAAGCCTCCGGGACCCAGTACTTC.

V gene TRBV6-4 combines with J gene TRBJ1-5; D is perhaps TRBD1 (6 bases). V lost 9 bases to trimming and J lost 1 base, with 22 bases between them. This CDR3 comprises 17 residues. Looked up from germline, CDR1 is MRHNA and CDR2 is SNTAGT. The CDR3 nucleotides read TGTGCCAGTAAATGGCAGTATAGGGGGGGAAGCAATCAGCCCCAGCATTTT. As protein: CASKWQYRGGSNQPQHF.

The chain employs TRBV7-9 and TRBJ2-2; possible D gene TRBD1, 6 bases. V dropped 2 bases and J dropped 6 bases, with 19 bases sitting between them. CDR1 is SEHNR, CDR2 FQNEAQ, per germline (reference sequence). The CDR3 consists of 17 residues. The CDR3, as DNA: TGTGCCAGCAGCTTAAAGAGGACAGAATTGTTTCCCGGGGAGCTGTTTTTT. Translating gives CASSLKRTELFPGELFF.

The CDR3 protein is CASSLTGYPFNEQFF. The CDR3 DNA reads as TGTGCCAGTAGCTTAACAGGGTATCCGTTCAATGAGCAGTTCTTC. The rearrangement links TRBV19 to TRBJ2-1; weak D call: TRBD1 (6 bases). Germline CDR1 is LNHDA and CDR2 is SQIVND (reference sequence). The CDR3 spans 15 residues. V was pared by 6 bases and J by 6 bases, with 18 bases between.

The chain couples TRBV5-1 to TRBJ2-3; 8 bases are a match to TRBD1. The CDR3 totals 16 residues. Germline trimming cut 1 base from V and 8 bases from J; bases unmatched to any gene: 12. Germline CDR1 is SGHRS and CDR2 is YFSETQ. CDR3 region: CASSLPPGLQGGTQYF. CDR3 DNA sequence: TGCGCCAGCAGCTTGCCTCCGGGGTTACAGGGGGGTACGCAGTATTTT.

V and J are TRBV15 and TRBJ2-5; 9 bases are a match to TRBD2. There are 14 residues in the CDR3. V lost 5 bases to trimming and J lost 4 bases; unmatched junction nucleotides: 5. From germline, CDR1 is LNHNV and CDR2 YYDKDF (reference sequence). Here the CDR3 reads CATSDRGGGETQYF. The CDR3 DNA reads as TGTGCCACCAGCGACCGCGGGGGGGGAGAGACCCAGTACTTC.

This clone appeared a few times. This chain connects TRBV30 to TRBJ2-1, with 16 nucleotides matching TRBD2. Trimming cost V 4 bases and J 8 bases; bases outside gene matches: 14. CDR1 and CDR2 (germline): GTSNPN, SVGIG (reference sequence). This CDR3 contains 18 residues. The CDR3 here is CAWMTYEHGTSGRDEQFF. In DNA form, the CDR3 reads TGTGCCTGGATGACTTACGAACATGGGACTAGCGGGAGGGATGAGCAGTTCTTC.

The chain links TRBV18 to TRBJ2-7; 10 nucleotides line up with TRBD1. CDR3 length: 12 residues. The V segment lost 4 bases and the J segment 6 bases; nucleotides outside the gene matches: 0. In germline, CDR1 is KGHSH, CDR2 LQKENI. CDR3 in DNA: TGTGCCAGCTCACGGGACAGGGGCGAGCAGTACTTC. Amino acid sequence: CASSRDRGEQYF. Combining the CDR3 with reference TRBV18 and TRBJ2-7 gives the whole variable domain NAGVMQNPRHLVRRRGQEARLRCSPMKGHSHVYWYRQLPEEGLKFMVYLQKENIIDESGMPKERFSAEFPKEGPSILRIQQVVRGDSAAYFCASSRDRGEQYFGPGTRLTVT.